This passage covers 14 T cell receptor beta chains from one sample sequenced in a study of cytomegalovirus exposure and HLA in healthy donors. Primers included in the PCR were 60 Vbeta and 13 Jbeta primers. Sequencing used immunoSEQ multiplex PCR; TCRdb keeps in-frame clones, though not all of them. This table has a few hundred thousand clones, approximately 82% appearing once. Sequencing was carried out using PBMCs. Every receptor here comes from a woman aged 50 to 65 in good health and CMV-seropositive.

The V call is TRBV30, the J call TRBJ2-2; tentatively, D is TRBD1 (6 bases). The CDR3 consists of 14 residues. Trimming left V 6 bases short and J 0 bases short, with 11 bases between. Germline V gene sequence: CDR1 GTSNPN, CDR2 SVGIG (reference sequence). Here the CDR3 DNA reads TGTGCCTGCGGGACAAGAGCGAACACCGGGGAGCTGTTTTTT. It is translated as CACGTRANTGELFF.

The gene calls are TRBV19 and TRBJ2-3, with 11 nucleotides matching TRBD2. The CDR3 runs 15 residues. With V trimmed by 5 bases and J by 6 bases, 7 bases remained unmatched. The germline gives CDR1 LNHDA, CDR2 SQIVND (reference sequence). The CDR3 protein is CASSVTSGGGDTQYF. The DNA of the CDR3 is TGTGCCAGTAGTGTTACTAGCGGGGGCGGGGATACGCAGTATTTT.

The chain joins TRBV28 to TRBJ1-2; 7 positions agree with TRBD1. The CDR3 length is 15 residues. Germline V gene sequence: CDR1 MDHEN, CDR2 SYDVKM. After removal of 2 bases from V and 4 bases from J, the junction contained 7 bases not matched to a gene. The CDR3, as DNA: TGTGCCAGCAGTTTAAGTAGGGGGCGGTTCTATGGCTACACCTTC. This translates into CASSLSRGRFYGYTF.

CDR3: CASSPSEARELFF. CDR3 nucleotides: TGTGCCAGCAGCCCCTCAGAGGCTAGGGAGCTGTTTTTT. This rearrangement joins TRBV7-9 to TRBJ2-2; D is uncertain. Deletions cut 5 bases from V and 9 bases from J, with 13 bases between. The length of the CDR3 is 13 residues. Germline V CDR1 and CDR2: SEHNR, FQNEAQ (reference sequence).

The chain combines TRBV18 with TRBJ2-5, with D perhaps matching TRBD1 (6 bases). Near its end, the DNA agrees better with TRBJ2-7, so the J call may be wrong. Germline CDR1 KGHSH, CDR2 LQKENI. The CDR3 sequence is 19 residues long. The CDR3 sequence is CASSPLPVSQGYLDYEQYF. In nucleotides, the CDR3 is TGTGCCAGCTCACCACTTCCGGTGTCACAGGGCTACCTAGACTACGAGCAGTACTTC.

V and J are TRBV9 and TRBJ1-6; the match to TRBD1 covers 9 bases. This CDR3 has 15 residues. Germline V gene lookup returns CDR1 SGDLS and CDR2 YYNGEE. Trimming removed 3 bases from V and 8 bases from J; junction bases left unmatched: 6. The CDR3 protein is CASSGTGGQYSPLHF. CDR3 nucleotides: TGTGCCAGCAGCGGCACAGGGGGCCAGTATTCACCCCTCCACTTT.

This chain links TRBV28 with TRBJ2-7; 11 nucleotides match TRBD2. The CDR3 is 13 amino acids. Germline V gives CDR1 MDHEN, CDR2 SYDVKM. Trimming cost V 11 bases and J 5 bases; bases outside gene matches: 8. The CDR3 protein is CASGTSGWDEQYF. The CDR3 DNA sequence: TGTGCCTCCGGGACTAGCGGATGGGACGAGCAGTACTTC. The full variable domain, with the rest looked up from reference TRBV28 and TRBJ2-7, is DVKVTQSSRYLVKRTGEKVFLECVQDMDHENMFWYRQDPGLGLRLIYFSYDVKMKEKGDIPEGYSVSREKKERFSLILESASTNQTSMYLCASGTSGWDEQYFGPGTRLTVT.

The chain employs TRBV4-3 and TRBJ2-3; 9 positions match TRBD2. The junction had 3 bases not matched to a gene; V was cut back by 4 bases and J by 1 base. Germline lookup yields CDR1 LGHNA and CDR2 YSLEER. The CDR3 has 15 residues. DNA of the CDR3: TGCGCCAGCAGCCGCGGGGGGGCCGGCACAGATACGCAGTATTTT. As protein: CASSRGGAGTDTQYF.

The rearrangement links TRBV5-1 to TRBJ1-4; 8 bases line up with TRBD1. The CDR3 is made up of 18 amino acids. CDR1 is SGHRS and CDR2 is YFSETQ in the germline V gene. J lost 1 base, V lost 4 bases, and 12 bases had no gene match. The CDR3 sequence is CASSPGQGAWGTNEKLFF. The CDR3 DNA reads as TGCGCCAGCAGCCCTGGTCAGGGGGCATGGGGAACTAATGAAAAACTGTTTTTT.

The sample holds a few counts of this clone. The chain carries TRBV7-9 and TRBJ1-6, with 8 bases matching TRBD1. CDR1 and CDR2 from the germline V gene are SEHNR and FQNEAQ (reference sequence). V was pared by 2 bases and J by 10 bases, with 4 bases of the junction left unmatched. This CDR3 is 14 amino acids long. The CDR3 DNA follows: TGTGCCAGCAGCTTACAGGGGGCTGGCTCACCCCTCCACTTT. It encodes CASSLQGAGSPLHF.

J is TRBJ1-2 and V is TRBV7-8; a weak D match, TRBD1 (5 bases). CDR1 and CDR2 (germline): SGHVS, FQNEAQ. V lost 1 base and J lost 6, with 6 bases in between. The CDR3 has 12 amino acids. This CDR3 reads CASSLGGDGYTF. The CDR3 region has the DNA TGTGCCAGCAGCTTAGGGGGCGATGGCTACACCTTC. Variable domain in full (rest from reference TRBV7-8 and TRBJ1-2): GAGVSQSPRYKVAKRGQDVALRCDPISGHVSLFWYQQALGQGPEFLTYFQNEAQLDKSGLPSDRFFAERPEGSVSTLKIQRTQQEDSAVYLCASSLGGDGYTFGSGTRLTVV.

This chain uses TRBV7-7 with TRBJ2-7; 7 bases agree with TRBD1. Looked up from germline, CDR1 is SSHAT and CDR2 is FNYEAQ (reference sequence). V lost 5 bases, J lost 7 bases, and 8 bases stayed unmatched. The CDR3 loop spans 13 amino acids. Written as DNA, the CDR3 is TGTGCCAGCAGCCCGGGACAGACGACAGAGCAGTACTTC. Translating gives CASSPGQTTEQYF.

As DNA, the CDR3 is TGTGCCAGCAGTGAATGGGGGGTTGGAGTCGCTGAAGCTTTCTTT. Translated, it gives CASSEWGVGVAEAFF. The gene calls are TRBV25-1 and TRBJ1-1; D possibly corresponds to TRBD1 (5 bases). From germline, CDR1 is MGHDK and CDR2 SYGVNS. V shed 1 base and J shed 6 bases, with 15 bases lying between them. CDR3 length: 15 amino acids.

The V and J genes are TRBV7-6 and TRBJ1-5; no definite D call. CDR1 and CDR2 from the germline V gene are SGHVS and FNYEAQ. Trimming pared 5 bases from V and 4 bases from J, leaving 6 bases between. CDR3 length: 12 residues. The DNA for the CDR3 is TGTGCCAGCAGCCCCTTTAATCAGCCCCAGCATTTT. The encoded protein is CASSPFNQPQHF.